The source of this T cell receptor beta chain is a study of blood T cells in healthy people across ages (dated by TCRdb to between 2014 and 2016). Looking at the study overall: In model experiments, template switching captured roughly one uniquely barcoded TCR beta cDNA molecule for every two T cells. Age-related changes in TCR beta repertoire diversity were measured in the study by deep sequencing normalized with unique cDNA molecular identifiers. The donors were divided into four age groups: young (average approximately 17 years), middle-aged (approximately 41), aged (about 56) and long-lived (about 90). To avoid experimental bias, donors of different ages were randomly spread across the sequencing lanes. Using the same blood draw, the study looked at two additional independent replicas of 1 million unique cDNA reads for two donors, one aged 18 to 30 and the other aged 80 or older.

The research as a whole found: Estimates of total diversity from one million sequenced T cells were regarded as lower bounds and underestimates. Compared with the aged group, the long-lived group had more naive CD4+ T cells, fewer expanded clones and increased TCR diversity, suggesting age selection. Because the CMV infection status of the donors was unknown, age-related changes in expanded clonotypes may potentially have been confounded. Bulk unsorted PBMC profiling prevented conclusive comparison of naive and antigen-experienced compartments. As age increased, observed TCR beta diversity per million T cells dropped in a roughly linear way, and a significant reduction was already evident by age 40. The percentage of naive T cells measured by flow cytometry correlated strongly with observed TCR beta diversity.

The library was generated by 5' RACE. Sequencing relied on an Illumina HiSeq 2500. A second roughly 6 to 12 cycle PCR used a sample-barcoded 5' primer and a J-beta primer mix. A unique molecular identifier was introduced onto each TCR beta cDNA molecule by a template-switch 5' adaptor carrying 12 random nucleotides. Each sample yielded at least 2.5 million CDR3-containing paired-end reads. First-strand cDNA was synthesized from all RNA with the Mint cDNA synthesis kit, primed by a TRBC-specific oligonucleotide. Following uracil-DNA glycosylase treatment, all cDNA underwent a first 18-cycle PCR with the universal primers M1SS and BC2_uni_R. As for how the authors treated the data: For normalization, 1 million high-quality reads were randomly selected from each sample, with every read carrying a distinct molecular identifier. Reads sharing molecular identifiers were discarded rather than binned into consensus sequences. MiTCR, with a Q25 quality threshold and the strictest error-elimination algorithm, was used for CDR3 identification, clonotype clustering and error correction. A nonparametric unseen species model with Euler transformation was used to estimate lower-bound total TCR beta diversity. TCRdb's own reprocessing of the public reads used fastp at Q25 and MiXCR and kept productive beta chains. Each entry merges the rows of one CDR3 protein and shows their most common DNA and genes. These V and J calls are TCRdb output, not the study's own analysis. The sample table contains roughly 730,000 distinct CDR3 sequences; only one count was recorded for 45% to 70% of them. The ten largest account for 25% to 30% of the sample.

With respect to this clonotype: Its cognate antigen has yet to be identified. Per-nucleotide qualities are absent, and no much larger clonotype sits a single base away.

Reading from cysteine to phenylalanine, the CDR3 counts 15 amino acids. Only the CDR3 part of the read is kept: 45 bases, read in frame from the first base. V and J are trimmed by 3 bases and 4 bases, and the gene matches miss 9 bases of the junction. CDR1 DFQATT and CDR2 SNEGSKA were looked up in the germline V gene (reference sequence). The roughly 37 donors, aged roughly 6 to 100 years, were systemically healthy Caucasian individuals from Russia. Each donor gave about 9.8 milliliters of peripheral blood, drawn into EDTA-treated Vacutainer tubes. Ficoll-Paque density-gradient centrifugation was used to isolate PBMCs, with at least 6.5 million per sample. Total RNA was extracted from PBMCs with Trizol reagent, with at least 6 micrograms obtained per sample. The percentages of naive CD45RAhigh/CD27high T cells were determined by flow cytometry on a PBMC aliquot from every donor.

The chain was built from TRBV20-1 and TRBJ1-1, with 9 middle bases fitting TRBD1. The sequence derives from a man between 40 and 49 years old in good health. Sequencing input: blood. The DNA sequence follows: TGCAGTGCTAGGGTCGGACAGGGGATGAGCACTGAAGCTTTCTTT. It specifies CSARVGQGMSTEAFF.